This T cell receptor (beta chain) is drawn from a study of blood T cell repertoires in COVID-19. The CDR3 covers 17 residues. With 3 bases removed from V and 4 bases from J, the gap between germline ends came to 24 bases. CDR1 and CDR2 (germline): DFQATT, SNEGSKA (reference sequence). Per the original data handling: Amplified reference gene primers provided the basis for estimating nucleated cell counts. Data came from immunoSEQ multiplex PCR; TCRdb stores just in-frame clones and leaves some out. V, J and clone size derive from that table, while D and trimming were established from the DNA sequence. The sample lists about 190,000 clones; 65% to 85% were seen once.

V usage is TRBV20-1 and J usage is TRBJ1-2; D might be TRBD1 (5 bases). The sequence was collected from a man in his fifties with active or convalescent COVID-19. What was sequenced was peripheral blood. This CDR3 is CSASSSGTEGIIYGYTF. DNA for the CDR3: TGCAGTGCTAGTTCGTCCGGGACGGAGGGCATTATCTATGGCTACACCTTC.